The rows below give T cell receptor beta chains drawn from one sample of a study of cytomegalovirus exposure and HLA in healthy donors. Repertoires were generated with immunoSEQ multiplex PCR, while TCRdb's copy carries only in-frame clones and drops some. The profile covers about 98,000 clones, with more than 70% appearing a single time and roughly 9.1% taken by the ten largest. Sequencing input: PBMCs. Every receptor here comes from a male donor in good health and CMV-seropositive. Both conserved end residues are part of each CDR3. The D gene is left open where the match is weak. Only some rows state a clone size, as once, few, many or a class for expanded clones.

clone_size: NA; j_call: TRBJ2-2; v_call: TRBV4-1; d_call: TRBD1; cdr3_nt: TGCGCCAGCAGCGCCGGGACAGCGAACACCGGGGAGCTGTTTTTT; cdr3_aa: CASSAGTANTGELFF
clone_size: NA; j_call: TRBJ1-2; v_call: TRBV27; d_call: TRBD1; cdr3_nt: TGTGCCAGCAGTCCCCGGACAGGCGTCTATGGCTACACCTTC; cdr3_aa: CASSPRTGVYGYTF
clone_size: once; j_call: TRBJ2-7; v_call: TRBV28; d_call: NA; cdr3_nt: TGTGCCAGCAGTTTCGTGACTAGAAACGAGCAGTACTTC; cdr3_aa: CASSFVTRNEQYF
clone_size: few; j_call: TRBJ1-2; v_call: TRBV7-3; d_call: NA; cdr3_nt: TGTGCCAGCAGCTTAGACAGCCACTCCTTCTACACCTTC; cdr3_aa: CASSLDSHSFYTF
clone_size: NA; j_call: TRBJ2-2; v_call: TRBV9; d_call: TRBD1; cdr3_nt: TGTGCCAGCAGCGCGGAAGGACAGGGGTCCTTCGGGGAGCTGTTTTTT; cdr3_aa: CASSAEGQGSFGELFF
clone_size: NA; j_call: TRBJ2-2; v_call: TRBV2; d_call: NA; cdr3_nt: TGTGCCAGCGGACGGAACCCGGGGTCGGGCGGGGAGCTGTTTTTT; cdr3_aa: CASGRNPGSGGELFF
clone_size: NA; j_call: TRBJ2-3; v_call: TRBV27; d_call: TRBD2; cdr3_nt: TGTGCCAGCAGTTTAGGGACTAGCGGGAGGACAGATACGCAGTATTTT; cdr3_aa: CASSLGTSGRTDTQYF
clone_size: NA; j_call: TRBJ2-1; v_call: TRBV6-1; d_call: TRBD2; cdr3_nt: TGTGCCAGCAGCCGGGACTACGGTGAGCAGTTCTTC; cdr3_aa: CASSRDYGEQFF
clone_size: NA; j_call: TRBJ2-5; v_call: TRBV5-6; d_call: TRBD1; cdr3_nt: TGTGCCAGCAGCTGGGGACAGGGGGAGACCCAGTACTTC; cdr3_aa: CASSWGQGETQYF
clone_size: once; j_call: TRBJ2-5; v_call: TRBV5-8; d_call: TRBD2; cdr3_nt: TGTGCCAGCAGCCGTGGACTAGCGTTTATTCAAGAGACCCAGTACTTC; cdr3_aa: CASSRGLAFIQETQYF
clone_size: NA; j_call: TRBJ1-5; v_call: TRBV6-5; d_call: NA; cdr3_nt: TGTGCCAGCAGCTCAGGTAATCAGCCCCAGCATTTT; cdr3_aa: CASSSGNQPQHF
clone_size: NA; j_call: TRBJ2-7; v_call: TRBV28; d_call: TRBD1; cdr3_nt: TGTGCCAGCAGACCGGGACAGGGGGACTACGAGCAGTACTTC; cdr3_aa: CASRPGQGDYEQYF
clone_size: NA; j_call: TRBJ2-7; v_call: TRBV9; d_call: NA; cdr3_nt: TGTGCCAGCAGCGGGACAGTACCTACGGGGGAGCAGTACTTC; cdr3_aa: CASSGTVPTGEQYF
clone_size: NA; j_call: TRBJ2-3; v_call: TRBV7-9; d_call: TRBD2; cdr3_nt: TGTGCCAGCAGCTCCCGGACTAGCGGGAGTACAGATACGCAGTATTTT; cdr3_aa: CASSSRTSGSTDTQYF
clone_size: NA; j_call: TRBJ1-1; v_call: TRBV30; d_call: TRBD1; cdr3_nt: TGTGCCTGGAAAGGGACAGGGCGCACTGAAGCTTTCTTT; cdr3_aa: CAWKGTGRTEAFF
clone_size: NA; j_call: TRBJ2-5; v_call: TRBV9; d_call: TRBD1; cdr3_nt: TGTGCCAGCAGCCCTGGACAGGGGGCTAGGAGGGAGACCCAGTACTTC; cdr3_aa: CASSPGQGARRETQYF
clone_size: few; j_call: TRBJ2-7; v_call: TRBV15; d_call: NA; cdr3_nt: TGTGCCACCAGCAGAGTCGGGAGTTTAGACGAGCAGTACTTC; cdr3_aa: CATSRVGSLDEQYF
clone_size: NA; j_call: TRBJ1-2; v_call: TRBV28; d_call: TRBD1; cdr3_nt: TGTGCCAGCAGTTCGACAGGGGAGGACTATGGCTACACCTTC; cdr3_aa: CASSSTGEDYGYTF
clone_size: few; j_call: TRBJ2-2; v_call: TRBV5-4; d_call: NA; cdr3_nt: TGTGCCAGCAGTCCTGTAGGGGGTCCCGGGGAGCTGTTTTTT; cdr3_aa: CASSPVGGPGELFF
clone_size: NA; j_call: TRBJ2-1; v_call: TRBV7-3; d_call: TRBD2; cdr3_nt: TGTGCCAGCAGCTCGTGGACTAGCCCCTACAATGAGCAGTTCTTC; cdr3_aa: CASSSWTSPYNEQFF
clone_size: NA; j_call: TRBJ2-3; v_call: TRBV15; d_call: NA; cdr3_nt: TGTGCCACCAGCAGAGGGGGGGTGGGGTCAGATACGCAGTATTTT; cdr3_aa: CATSRGGVGSDTQYF
clone_size: few; j_call: TRBJ2-2; v_call: TRBV6-5; d_call: TRBD1; cdr3_nt: TGTGCCAGCAGGGGCGGACAGGGAATCGGGGAGCTGTTTTTT; cdr3_aa: CASRGGQGIGELFF
clone_size: NA; j_call: TRBJ2-6; v_call: TRBV7-2; d_call: NA; cdr3_nt: TGTGCCAGCAGCCTCAGAAGCTCTGGGGCCAACGTCCTGACTTTC; cdr3_aa: CASSLRSSGANVLTF
clone_size: NA; j_call: TRBJ1-2; v_call: TRBV28; d_call: TRBD1; cdr3_nt: TGTGCCAGCAGTTCGCCGAGGACAGGGGGGAACTATGGCTACACCTTC; cdr3_aa: CASSSPRTGGNYGYTF
clone_size: NA; j_call: TRBJ1-1; v_call: TRBV28; d_call: TRBD1; cdr3_nt: TGTGCCAGCAGTCCTGGACAGGGGAACACTGAAGCTTTCTTT; cdr3_aa: CASSPGQGNTEAFF
clone_size: NA; j_call: TRBJ2-1; v_call: TRBV6-5; d_call: NA; cdr3_nt: TGTGCCAGCAGTTACTCGTGGGGTGGAGGCAATGAGCAGTTCTTC; cdr3_aa: CASSYSWGGGNEQFF
clone_size: NA; j_call: TRBJ2-5; v_call: TRBV5-1; d_call: TRBD1; cdr3_nt: TGCGCCAGCAGCTTAGGACAGGGGCCTCAAGAGACCCAGTACTTC; cdr3_aa: CASSLGQGPQETQYF
clone_size: NA; j_call: TRBJ2-5; v_call: TRBV6-5; d_call: NA; cdr3_nt: TGTGCCAGCAGCGGACAGCCGCTCCCTCAAGAGACCCAGTACTTC; cdr3_aa: CASSGQPLPQETQYF